The 3 T cell receptor beta chains given below trace back to one sample, sequenced in a study of Ad26.COV2.S vaccination and SARS-CoV-2 variants. Measured with immunoSEQ multiplex PCR; TCRdb has only the in-frame clones, and not every one. The sample has about 460,000 clones; about 89% are singletons. Treatment specified: over 15 received Ad26.COV2.S at low or high dose, single or two shots; roughly five received placebo; per-sample allocation not given. Day 63 following the first vaccine or placebo injection was when the samples were taken. The specimen was peripheral blood, collected in a trial of Ad26.COV2.S vaccine versus placebo. These receptors all come from a person aged 18-65 years who received the Ad26.COV2.S COVID-19 vaccine or a placebo.

This sequence joins TRBV6-5 and TRBJ2-2; 10 nucleotides match TRBD1. This CDR3 comprises 15 residues. Germline values: CDR1 MNHEY, CDR2 SVGAGI. V lost 7 bases, J lost 6 bases, and 8 bases stayed unmatched. The CDR3 DNA follows: TGTGCCAGCACCCGGGACAGGGGACGATCCGGGGAGCTGTTTTTT. Its translation: CASTRDRGRSGELFF.

This sequence joins TRBV27 and TRBJ1-4; a possible D gene is TRBD1 (5 bases). There are 17 residues in the CDR3. The V and J ends lost 5 bases and 4 bases respectively, with 20 bases between them. Germline CDR1 is MNHEY and CDR2 is SMNVEV (reference sequence). The chain's CDR3 is CASSLTGLQEGNEKLFF. As DNA, the CDR3 is TGTGCCAGCAGTCTAACGGGACTTCAAGAGGGTAATGAAAAACTGTTTTTT. The entire variable domain, with the rest obtained from reference TRBV27 and TRBJ1-4, is as follows: EAQVTQNPRYLITVTGKKLTVTCSQNMNHEYMSWYRQDPGLGLRQIYYSMNVEVTDKGDVPEGYKVSRKEKRNFPLILESPSPNQTSLYFCASSLTGLQEGNEKLFFGSGTQLSVL.

The J gene is TRBJ2-3, the V gene TRBV3-1 (or the pseudogene TRBV3-2); 8 bases fit TRBD2. The CDR3 contains 20 residues. Germline CDR1 LGHDT, CDR2 YNNKEL (reference sequence). The trim removed 0 bases at V and 2 bases at J, leaving 16 bases unmatched. The CDR3 sequence: CASSQDLPVVSGASTDTQYF. The CDR3 DNA reads as TGTGCCAGCAGCCAAGATCTCCCTGTTGTTAGCGGGGCCTCCACAGATACGCAGTATTTT.